Below, 4 T cell receptor beta chains from the same sample are listed, as sequenced in a study of beta chain features in type 1 diabetes. As every portion of the isolated RNA was reverse transcribed, the sequencing read expressed TCRB transcripts. The method was immunoSEQ multiplex PCR; TCRdb's version includes in-frame clones alone and lacks a portion of them. The table has a few hundred thousand clones, approximately 30% seen once. The sequenced material came from naive CD4+ T cells from blood. These TCRs come from a man aged 18 to 35 in good health.

This clone was picked up a small number of times. The rearrangement links TRBV25-1 to TRBJ1-1; no clear D. The germline V gene has CDR1 MGHDK and CDR2 SYGVNS. V was clipped by 6 bases and J by 6 bases, with 11 bases between them. This CDR3 contains 12 residues. The CDR3: CASRKMGAEAFF. The CDR3 bases are TGTGCCAGCAGGAAAATGGGAGCTGAAGCTTTCTTT. The variable domain in full, with the rest retrieved from reference TRBV25-1 and TRBJ1-1, is EADIYQTPRYLVIGTGKKITLECSQTMGHDKMYWYQQDPGMELHLIHYSYGVNSTEKGDLSSESTVSRIRTEHFPLTLESARPSHTSQYLCASRKMGAEAFFGQGTRLTVV.

This clone was detected a few times. J is TRBJ2-5 and V is TRBV10-3; 7 nucleotides match TRBD1. The CDR3 consists of 14 residues. The germline gives CDR1 ENHRY, CDR2 SYGVKD. Trimming cost V 6 bases and J 2 bases; bases outside gene matches: 6. Written as DNA, the CDR3 is TGTGCCATCAGGTGGACAGGAGAACAAGAGACCCAGTACTTC. Translating gives CAIRWTGEQETQYF.

V and J are TRBV7-2 and TRBJ2-1, with a weak D call TRBD2 (5 bases). Per germline, CDR1 SGHTA and CDR2 FQGNSA. The CDR3 runs to 13 residues. The ends were cut back, 3 bases at V and 3 bases at J, with 6 bases in the middle. The CDR3 nucleotides are TGTGCCAGCAGCTTCCGGGACTACAATGAGCAGTTCTTC. Residues: CASSFRDYNEQFF.

This chain connects TRBV30 to TRBJ1-1, with a tentative D call TRBD1 (6 bases). Trimming removed 2 bases at V and 0 bases at J, with 10 bases between. This CDR3 has 14 residues. Germline V gives CDR1 GTSNPN, CDR2 SVGIG (reference sequence). The CDR3 DNA sequence: TGTGCCTGGAGTTCACAGGGAGTGAACACTGAAGCTTTCTTT. This translates into CAWSSQGVNTEAFF.